A selection of T cell receptor beta chains follows, all from one sample in a study of T cell responses to AZD1222 COVID-19 vaccine. Sequencing was performed with immunoSEQ multiplex PCR; in TCRdb, only in-frame clones are kept and a portion is missing. The table shows roughly 150,000 clones, with about 90% occurring only once. The sample consisted of peripheral blood, taken on day 0 of AZD1222 vaccination. The source of these receptors is an adult in good health. CDR3s include the opening cysteine and the closing phenylalanine or tryptophan. The D gene is left open where the match is weak. A clone size is listed for some rows: how often the clone was seen (once, few, many), or a class if it is expanded.

J gene: TRBJ2-1
D gene: -
clone size: -
V gene: TRBV6-4
CDR3 protein: CASSDGDNNEQFF
CDR3 DNA: TGTGCCAGCAGTGACGGGGACAACAATGAGCAGTTCTTC

J gene: TRBJ2-7
D gene: -
clone size: -
V gene: TRBV3-1/TRBV3-2
CDR3 protein: CASSQDWIGSDNYEQYF
CDR3 DNA: TGTGCCAGCAGCCAAGATTGGATTGGGAGCGACAACTACGAGCAGTACTTC

J gene: TRBJ1-5
D gene: -
clone size: -
V gene: TRBV3-1/TRBV3-2
CDR3 protein: CASSLRPGHQPQHF
CDR3 DNA: TGTGCCAGCAGCCTACGACCAGGACATCAGCCCCAGCATTTT

J gene: TRBJ1-3
D gene: TRBD1
clone size: -
V gene: TRBV6-5
CDR3 protein: CASSSLQGAGNTIYF
CDR3 DNA: TGTGCCAGCAGTTCCTTACAGGGGGCGGGAAACACCATATATTTT

J gene: TRBJ2-1
D gene: -
clone size: -
V gene: TRBV19
CDR3 protein: CASSIGVPSYNEQFF
CDR3 DNA: TGTGCCAGTAGTATAGGGGTGCCTTCCTACAATGAGCAGTTCTTC

J gene: TRBJ2-1
D gene: -
clone size: once
V gene: TRBV9
CDR3 protein: CASSGSPSGSSYNEQFF
CDR3 DNA: TGTGCCAGCAGCGGTTCTCCAAGCGGAAGCTCCTACAATGAGCAGTTCTTC

J gene: TRBJ2-5
D gene: -
clone size: -
V gene: TRBV19
CDR3 protein: CASSIMGSEQTQYF
CDR3 DNA: TGTGCCAGTAGTATAATGGGGTCAGAGCAGACCCAGTACTTC

J gene: TRBJ1-1
D gene: -
clone size: -
V gene: TRBV5-1
CDR3 protein: CASTGETTEAFF
CDR3 DNA: TGCGCCAGCACCGGGGAGACAACTGAAGCTTTCTTT

J gene: TRBJ1-3
D gene: -
clone size: few
V gene: TRBV7-9
CDR3 protein: CASSPRGTGNTIYF
CDR3 DNA: TGTGCCAGCAGCCCGCGGGGTACTGGAAACACCATATATTTT

J gene: TRBJ1-3
D gene: -
clone size: -
V gene: TRBV18
CDR3 protein: CASSPRGSGSGNTIYF
CDR3 DNA: TGTGCCAGCTCGCCGAGAGGCTCAGGGTCAGGAAACACCATATATTTT

J gene: TRBJ2-3
D gene: TRBD2
clone size: -
V gene: TRBV6-2/TRBV6-3
CDR3 protein: CASSYWRGSTDTQYF
CDR3 DNA: TGTGCCAGCAGTTACTGGCGGGGGAGCACAGATACGCAGTATTTT

J gene: TRBJ1-4
D gene: TRBD1
clone size: -
V gene: TRBV6-5
CDR3 protein: CASSSEPGQGNEKLFF
CDR3 DNA: TGTGCCAGCAGTTCTGAACCGGGACAGGGTAATGAAAAACTGTTTTTT

J gene: TRBJ1-1
D gene: -
clone size: -
V gene: TRBV6-5
CDR3 protein: CASLARQAMNTEAFF
CDR3 DNA: TGTGCCAGCCTTGCCCGACAGGCCATGAACACTGAAGCTTTCTTT

J gene: TRBJ2-2
D gene: -
clone size: -
V gene: TRBV11-3
CDR3 protein: CASSFPGPRTGELFF
CDR3 DNA: TGTGCCAGCAGCTTCCCGGGTCCTCGGACCGGGGAGCTGTTTTTT

J gene: TRBJ1-1
D gene: -
clone size: -
V gene: TRBV6-2/TRBV6-3
CDR3 protein: CASSYVPSDSYLNTEAFF
CDR3 DNA: TGTGCCAGCAGTTACGTCCCTTCTGACTCTTATCTGAACACTGAAGCTTTCTTT

J gene: TRBJ2-4
D gene: TRBD1
clone size: -
V gene: TRBV6-2/TRBV6-3
CDR3 protein: CASSDPGTGGNIQYF
CDR3 DNA: TGTGCCAGCAGTGATCCCGGGACAGGGGGGAACATTCAGTACTTC

J gene: TRBJ1-4
D gene: -
clone size: -
V gene: TRBV7-9
CDR3 protein: CASSQWGEKLFF
CDR3 DNA: TGTGCCAGCAGCCAGTGGGGTGAAAAACTGTTTTTT

J gene: TRBJ1-2
D gene: -
clone size: -
V gene: TRBV5-6
CDR3 protein: CASSLVVVGYGYTF
CDR3 DNA: TGTGCCAGCAGCTTGGTTGTGGTTGGCTATGGCTACACCTTC